The 9 T cell receptor beta chains given below trace back to one sample, sequenced in a study of blood T cell repertoires in COVID-19 (dated by TCRdb to 2020 to 2022). Libraries were constructed by the immunoSEQ multiplex PCR assay. In TCRdb, the immuneACCESS table is reduced to in-frame sequences with V and J assigned. These tables do not hold every clone; where another copy was compared, an unresolved V gene accounts for under half, and the others remain unexplained. This sample has about 400,000 clones in its table, and roughly 86% of those were observed once. Approximately 2.1% of the sample comes from the top ten. Sequencing was carried out using PBMCs or T cells enriched from blood (not recorded which). The receptors were sampled from a woman aged 40 to 50 with acute COVID-19.

This chain joins TRBV25-1 and TRBJ1-2; TRBD1 is a possible D gene (6 bases). Germline CDR1 is MGHDK and CDR2 is SYGVNS. Deletions cut 1 base from V and 1 base from J, with 13 bases between. The CDR3 contains 16 residues. The CDR3 loop is CASSELGGQGNYGYTF. DNA for the CDR3: TGTGCCAGCAGTGAATTGGGGGGGCAGGGTAACTATGGCTACACCTTC.

The genes are TRBV10-3 and TRBJ1-2, with TRBD1 matching over 8 bases. Germline values: CDR1 ENHRY, CDR2 SYGVKD. The CDR3 is 15 amino acids. J gave up 5 bases and V 4 bases, and 9 bases lay outside the gene matches. The CDR3 DNA reads TGTGCCATCAGTGGGGGACAGGTTCCTACTTATGGCTACACCTTC. It codes for CAISGGQVPTYGYTF.

This chain joins TRBV4-1 and TRBJ2-7; TRBD1 agrees at 8 bases. The V gene's germline CDR1 is MGHRA and CDR2 YSYEKL. This CDR3 contains 15 residues. The V segment lost 3 bases and the J segment 2 bases; nucleotides outside the gene matches: 6. As DNA, the CDR3 is TGCGCCAGCAGCCACACGGACAGGGTGGCCTACGAGCAGTACTTC. Its translation: CASSHTDRVAYEQYF.

V usage is TRBV5-1 and J usage is TRBJ2-3; 10 bases fit TRBD2. V was pared by 5 bases and J by 2 bases, with 14 bases of the junction left unmatched. CDR3 length equals 18 residues. Germline lookup yields CDR1 SGHRS and CDR2 YFSETQ. The CDR3 coding sequence is TGCGCCAGCAGAGGAGAACGTGGTAGCGGGGGGCCCACAGATACGCAGTATTTT. It translates to CASRGERGSGGPTDTQYF.

This clone was seen a handful of times. V gene TRBV3-1 (or the pseudogene TRBV3-2) combines with J gene TRBJ2-2; 10 nucleotides line up with TRBD1. CDR3 length: 15 amino acids. Germline V CDR1 and CDR2: LGHDT, YNNKEL (reference sequence). Trimming cost V 2 bases and J 7 bases; bases outside gene matches: 4. Here the CDR3 DNA reads TGTGCCAGCAGCCAACGACAGGGGGCGAGCGGGGAGCTGTTTTTT. Encoded protein: CASSQRQGASGELFF.

V is TRBV12-5 and J is TRBJ1-2; no clear D gene. The CDR3 runs 14 residues. The ends were cut back, 0 bases at V and 4 bases at J, with 9 bases in the middle. Germline CDR1 reads LGHNT; CDR2 reads FRNRAP. The CDR3 here is CASGLVPIIYGYTF. The CDR3 nucleotides are TGTGCTAGTGGTTTGGTGCCTATAATCTATGGCTACACCTTC. The full variable domain, in which reference TRBV12-5 and TRBJ1-2 provide the parts outside the CDR3, is DARVTQTPRHKVTEMGQEVTMRCQPILGHNTVFWYRQTMMQGLELLAYFRNRAPLDDSGMPKDRFSAEMPDATLATLKIQPSEPRDSAVYFCASGLVPIIYGYTFGSGTRLTVV.

The chain is built from TRBV5-8 and TRBJ1-2; TRBD1 is a possible D gene (6 bases). V was trimmed by 6 bases and J by 4 bases, leaving 13 bases between them. This CDR3 has 13 amino acids. From germline, CDR1 is SGHTS and CDR2 YDEGEE. CDR3 in amino acids: CASNGQSLYGYTF. CDR3 coding DNA: TGTGCCAGCAATGGACAGTCCCTCTATGGCTACACCTTC.

The chain uses TRBV6-5 and TRBJ1-2; 9 bases are shared with TRBD1. The CDR3 loop spans 13 amino acids. Germline V gene sequence: CDR1 MNHEY, CDR2 SVGAGI. After removal of 6 bases from V and 7 bases from J, the junction contained 6 bases not matched to a gene. The CDR3 here is CASSLGTGTGYTF. As DNA, the CDR3 is TGTGCCAGCAGCCTCGGGACAGGGACTGGCTACACCTTC.

This clone was counted between two and nine times. The J gene is TRBJ2-3, the V gene TRBV19; a weak D match, TRBD2 (6 bases). V dropped 4 bases and J dropped 1 base, with 15 bases sitting between them. CDR1 is LNHDA, CDR2 SQIVND, per germline (reference sequence). The CDR3 is 16 amino acids. The CDR3 sequence: CASSTPGLGGTDTQYF. CDR3 coding DNA: TGTGCCAGTAGTACTCCGGGACTCGGGGGCACAGATACGCAGTATTTT. The variable domain in full, with the rest retrieved from reference TRBV19 and TRBJ2-3, is DGGITQSPKYLFRKEGQNVTLSCEQNLNHDAMYWYRQDPGQGLRLIYYSQIVNDFQKGDIAEGYSVSREKKESFPLTVTSAQKNPTAFYLCASSTPGLGGTDTQYFGPGTRLTVL.